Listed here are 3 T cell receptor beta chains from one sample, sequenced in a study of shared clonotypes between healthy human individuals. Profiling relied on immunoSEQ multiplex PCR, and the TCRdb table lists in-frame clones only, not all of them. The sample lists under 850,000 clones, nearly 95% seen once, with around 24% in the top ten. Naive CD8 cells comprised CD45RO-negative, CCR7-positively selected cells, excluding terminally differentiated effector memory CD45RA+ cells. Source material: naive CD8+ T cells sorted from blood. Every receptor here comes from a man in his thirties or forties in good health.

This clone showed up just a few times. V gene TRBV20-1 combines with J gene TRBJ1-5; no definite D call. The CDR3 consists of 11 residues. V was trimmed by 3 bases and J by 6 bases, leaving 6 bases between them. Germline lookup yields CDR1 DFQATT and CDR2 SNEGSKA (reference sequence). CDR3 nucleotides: TGCAGTGCTAGCTACGGTCAGCCCCAGCATTTT. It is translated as CSASYGQPQHF.

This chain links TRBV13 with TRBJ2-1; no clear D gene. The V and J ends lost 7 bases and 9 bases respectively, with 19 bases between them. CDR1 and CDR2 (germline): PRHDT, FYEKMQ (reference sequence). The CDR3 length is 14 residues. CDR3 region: CASTKWGGNGEQFF. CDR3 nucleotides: TGTGCCAGCACCAAATGGGGTGGGAATGGTGAGCAGTTCTTC. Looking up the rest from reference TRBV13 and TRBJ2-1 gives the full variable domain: AAGVIQSPRHLIKEKRETATLKCYPIPRHDTVYWYQQGPGQDPQFLISFYEKMQSDKGSIPDRFSAQQFSDYHSELNMSSLELGDSALYFCASTKWGGNGEQFFGPGTRLTVL.

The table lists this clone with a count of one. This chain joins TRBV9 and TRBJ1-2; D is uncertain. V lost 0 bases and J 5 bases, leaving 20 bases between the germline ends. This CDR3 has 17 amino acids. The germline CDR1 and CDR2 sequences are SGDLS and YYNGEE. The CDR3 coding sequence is TGTGCCAGCAGCGTAGGAAGTCTCCGTACCTCCCCTTATGGCTACACCTTC. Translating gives CASSVGSLRTSPYGYTF.